The 26 T cell receptor beta chains given below trace back to one sample, sequenced in a study of cytomegalovirus exposure and HLA in healthy donors. Primers included in the PCR were 60 Vbeta and 13 Jbeta primers. Profiling relied on immunoSEQ multiplex PCR, and the TCRdb table lists in-frame clones only, not all of them. Here the sample spans under 200,000 clones, more than 70% being singletons. Input material: PBMCs. The origin of the receptors is a woman aged 40 to 50 in good health and CMV-seropositive.

The chain has TRBV29-1 and TRBJ2-2, with D possibly TRBD2 on 6 matching bases. V was shortened by 4 bases and J by 0 bases, with 9 bases between the two germline ends. The CDR3 has 14 amino acids. Germline V gene lookup returns CDR1 SQVTM and CDR2 ANQGSEA. The CDR3 here is CSVGVAANTGELFF. The CDR3 DNA is TGCAGCGTTGGGGTAGCGGCGAACACCGGGGAGCTGTTTTTT.

V and J are TRBV6-5 and TRBJ2-3, with D perhaps TRBD2 (6 bases). V lost 2 bases, J lost 0 bases, and 12 bases lay in between. This CDR3 spans 16 amino acids. Germline assignment: CDR1 MNHEY and CDR2 SVGAGI. The CDR3 region has the DNA TGTGCCAGCAGTTACCCGCCGGGACTTAGCACAGATACGCAGTATTTT. This sequence encodes CASSYPPGLSTDTQYF.

CDR3 in amino acids: CASSTRSGGGEQYF. In DNA, the CDR3 is TGTGCCAGCAGTACGCGCTCTGGGGGGGGCGAGCAGTACTTC. The chain links TRBV6-5 to TRBJ2-7, with 7 nucleotides matching TRBD2. Per the germline V gene, CDR1 is MNHEY and CDR2 is SVGAGI. The trim removed 5 bases at V and 6 bases at J, leaving 10 bases unmatched. This CDR3 contains 14 residues.

The V and J genes are TRBV11-3 and TRBJ2-1; D gene ambiguous. Germline V gene sequence: CDR1 SGHNT, CDR2 YENEEA. This CDR3 comprises 14 residues. Deletions cut 5 bases from V and 3 bases from J, with 11 bases between. DNA of the CDR3: TGTGCCAGCAGCCATCTAAACAGCTACAATGAGCAGTTCTTC. Its translation: CASSHLNSYNEQFF.

The chain is built from TRBV6-6 and TRBJ1-1; D gene unclear. CDR3 size: 11 residues. V was pared by 10 bases and J by 5 bases, with 11 bases between. Germline V gene data show CDR1 as MNHNY and CDR2 as SVGAGI (reference sequence). The CDR3 DNA follows: TGTGCCACCCGAGGTAGTACTGAAGCTTTCTTT. It codes for CATRGSTEAFF.

The V gene is TRBV4-2, the J gene TRBJ2-7; TRBD1 might be the D (6 bases). The germline gives CDR1 LGHNA, CDR2 YNFKEQ. Trimming shortened V by 4 bases and J by 3 bases, and 13 bases separated the two germline ends. The CDR3 totals 14 residues. The CDR3 DNA follows: TGTGCCAGCAGCCTTGGGACACGCTTCTACGAGCAGTACTTC. Encoded protein: CASSLGTRFYEQYF.

This clone turned up a few times. The chain links TRBV6-5 to TRBJ2-7; D ambiguous. V was shortened by 2 bases and J by 2 bases, with 7 bases between the two germline ends. This CDR3 is 13 amino acids long. Germline assignment: CDR1 MNHEY and CDR2 SVGAGI. The CDR3 loop reads CASSYGVPYEQYF. CDR3 DNA sequence: TGTGCCAGCAGTTACGGAGTCCCCTACGAGCAGTACTTC.

The chain combines TRBV5-1 with TRBJ2-7; 10 bases fit TRBD2. The CDR3 runs to 16 residues. CDR1 is SGHRS and CDR2 is YFSETQ in the germline V gene. The V gene end was trimmed by 1 base and the J gene end by 0 bases; junction bases not matched to a gene: 4. The CDR3 sequence: CASSLTSGASSYEQYF. The DNA for the CDR3 is TGCGCCAGCAGCTTGACTAGCGGGGCCAGCTCCTACGAGCAGTACTTC.

The chain carries TRBV7-9 and TRBJ2-4; a weak D match, TRBD2 (5 bases). V was trimmed by 3 bases and J by 5 bases, leaving 14 bases between them. The CDR3 consists of 15 residues. Germline V gives CDR1 SEHNR, CDR2 FQNEAQ (reference sequence). CDR3 DNA: TGTGCCAGCAGCTTTTTTCCGGGGTCGGAAAACATTCAGTACTTC. Its protein is CASSFFPGSENIQYF.

The chain uses TRBV11-3 and TRBJ2-2, with 9 bases that match TRBD1. Trimming removed 7 bases from V and 5 bases from J; junction bases left unmatched: 11. Germline assignment: CDR1 SGHNT and CDR2 YENEEA. The CDR3 is 16 residues long. The CDR3 coding sequence is TGTGCCAGCACCATACACAGGGGGCGGGGAACCGGGGAGCTGTTTTTT. Translated, it gives CASTIHRGRGTGELFF.

This clone has a single count. The chain links TRBV10-3 to TRBJ2-1; 8 positions agree with TRBD2. The CDR3 runs to 14 residues. Germline V gene sequence: CDR1 ENHRY, CDR2 SYGVKD. V lost 10 bases to trimming and J lost 6 bases; unmatched junction nucleotides: 11. The CDR3 region has the DNA TGTGCCAGCGCGCTGGGTAGCGGGACCAATGAGCAGTTCTTC. Translated, it gives CASALGSGTNEQFF.

The rearrangement links TRBV30 to TRBJ2-7; the D is unclear. V was shortened by 0 bases and J by 5 bases, with 8 bases between the two germline ends. This CDR3 is built from 12 residues. Germline lookup yields CDR1 GTSNPN and CDR2 SVGIG (reference sequence). CDR3 loop: CAWSVFQDEQYF. CDR3 nucleotide sequence: TGTGCCTGGAGTGTATTCCAGGACGAGCAGTACTTC.

The chain carries TRBV7-9 and TRBJ2-7; D is unresolved. V was clipped by 5 bases and J by 2 bases, with 10 bases between them. The CDR3 spans 13 residues. Germline values: CDR1 SEHNR, CDR2 FQNEAQ (reference sequence). CDR3: CASSDTLTYEQYF. CDR3 coding DNA: TGTGCCAGCAGCGACACCCTGACCTACGAGCAGTACTTC.

The chain carries TRBV29-1 and TRBJ2-3; D is possibly TRBD2 (6 bases). The CDR3 covers 14 residues. From germline, CDR1 is SQVTM and CDR2 ANQGSEA. V was trimmed by 7 bases and J by 6 bases, leaving 20 bases between them. For the CDR3, the DNA is TGCAGCGGATCCGAGGGGAGGAAAAGGGATACGCAGTATTTT. Protein product: CSGSEGRKRDTQYF.

The rearrangement links TRBV7-6 to TRBJ1-1; D ambiguous. The length of the CDR3 is 14 residues. Germline CDR1 is SGHVS and CDR2 is FNYEAQ. The ends were cut back, 5 bases at V and 1 base at J, with 11 bases in the middle. This CDR3 reads CASSLRQENTEAFF. CDR3 sequence (DNA): TGTGCCAGCAGCCTACGACAAGAGAACACTGAAGCTTTCTTT.

This clone was observed a single time. V gene TRBV15 combines with J gene TRBJ1-5; D is unresolved. Between the trimmed V and J ends, which lost 5 bases and 7 bases, there was a span of 21 bases. Germline loops: CDR1 LNHNV, CDR2 YYDKDF (reference sequence). This CDR3 is built from 16 residues. The CDR3 DNA sequence: TGTGCCACCAGCTTCCGACATGGGTCCTTTCGGCAGCCCCAGCATTTT. It specifies CATSFRHGSFRQPQHF.

The V and J genes are TRBV7-2 and TRBJ1-5, with a possible D match to TRBD1 (5 bases). The CDR3 contains 14 residues. Trimming took 3 bases from V and 3 from J, leaving 9 bases between them. Germline V lookup: CDR1 SGHTA, CDR2 FQGNSA. The CDR3 spells CASSFSGSNQPQHF. CDR3 nucleotides: TGTGCCAGCAGCTTTTCAGGGTCCAATCAGCCCCAGCATTTT.

The sample holds a few counts of this clone. The chain employs TRBV10-2 and TRBJ2-3; TRBD1 is a possible D gene (6 bases). The CDR3 covers 16 residues. Germline V gene data show CDR1 as WSHSY and CDR2 as SAAADI. V dropped 6 bases and J dropped 1 base, with 17 bases sitting between them. The CDR3 loop reads CASRVQGSSGTDTQYF. CDR3 DNA sequence: TGCGCCAGCAGGGTCCAGGGGAGTAGTGGCACAGATACGCAGTATTTT.

V is TRBV18 and J is TRBJ2-5, with a tentative D call TRBD2 (6 bases). Deletions cut 3 bases from V and 2 bases from J, with 10 bases between. Germline V lookup: CDR1 KGHSH, CDR2 LQKENI. This CDR3 is built from 14 residues. The CDR3, as DNA: TGTGCCAGCTCACCTTCGGGACTGCAAGAGACCCAGTACTTC. It translates to CASSPSGLQETQYF.

The chain employs TRBV11-1 and TRBJ2-7; 13 nucleotides align to TRBD2. Trimming cost V 5 bases and J 2 bases; bases outside gene matches: 6. Germline V CDR1 and CDR2: SGHAT, FQDESV (reference sequence). CDR3 size: 16 residues. CDR3 sequence: CASSLGTSGTPYEQYF. CDR3 nucleotides: TGTGCCAGCAGCCTAGGGACTAGCGGGACCCCCTACGAGCAGTACTTC.

This clone was observed a handful of times. The chain links TRBV27 to TRBJ1-1, with TRBD1 matching 10 bases. This CDR3 region has 14 residues. The germline CDR1 and CDR2 sequences are MNHEY and SMNVEV (reference sequence). The J segment lost 11 bases and the V segment lost 6 bases, leaving 12 bases of the junction unmatched. The CDR3 sequence is CASSRQGAHFEAFF. CDR3 in DNA: TGTGCCAGCAGCAGACAGGGGGCTCACTTTGAGGCTTTCTTT.

The rearrangement uses TRBV27 and TRBJ2-5; the match to TRBD2 covers 7 bases. The assigned J gene may be wrong: the sequence end matches TRBJ2-7 better. CDR1 and CDR2 (germline): MNHEY, SMNVEV (reference sequence). The CDR3 runs to 13 residues. CDR3 sequence: CAIRASGSYEQYF. The DNA for the CDR3 is TGTGCCATCCGGGCTAGCGGCTCCTACGAGCAGTACTTC.

In DNA, the CDR3 is TGCGCCAGCACTACAGGGGGCGATCAGCCCCAGCATTTT. Translating gives CASTTGGDQPQHF. V gene TRBV10-2 combines with J gene TRBJ1-5; 9 bases fit TRBD1. CDR1 is WSHSY, CDR2 SAAADI, per germline. This CDR3 spans 13 amino acids. With 7 bases clipped from V and 5 bases from J, the junction kept 3 bases outside the gene matches.

Turning to this clone: Other DNA sequences in this specimen translate into the identical CDR3. The chain uses TRBV18 and TRBJ1-4; tentatively, D is TRBD1 (6 bases). V lost 2 bases and J 5 bases, leaving 9 bases between the germline ends. The CDR3 contains 14 residues. Germline V lookup: CDR1 KGHSH, CDR2 LQKENI. CDR3 nucleotide sequence: TGTGCCAGCTCACCAGGGCAGGGGAATGAAAAACTGTTTTTT. Protein product: CASSPGQGNEKLFF. The full variable domain, in which reference TRBV18 and TRBJ1-4 provide the parts outside the CDR3, is NAGVMQNPRHLVRRRGQEARLRCSPMKGHSHVYWYRQLPEEGLKFMVYLQKENIIDESGMPKERFSAEFPKEGPSILRIQQVVRGDSAAYFCASSPGQGNEKLFFGSGTQLSVL.

This rearrangement joins TRBV18 to TRBJ2-1; 8 positions match TRBD2. V was clipped by 4 bases and J by 0 bases; unmatched bases: 8. CDR3 length: 17 residues. Germline V gives CDR1 KGHSH, CDR2 LQKENI. CDR3 residues: CASSQTSGPSSYNEQFF. The CDR3 bases are TGTGCCAGCTCACAAACTAGCGGACCCAGCTCCTACAATGAGCAGTTCTTC. The whole variable domain, filled in from reference TRBV18 and TRBJ2-1, reads NAGVMQNPRHLVRRRGQEARLRCSPMKGHSHVYWYRQLPEEGLKFMVYLQKENIIDESGMPKERFSAEFPKEGPSILRIQQVVRGDSAAYFCASSQTSGPSSYNEQFFGPGTRLTVL.

This chain connects TRBV19 to TRBJ2-7; 8 bases match TRBD1. Trimming cost V 5 bases and J 4 bases; bases outside gene matches: 7. CDR3 length equals 14 residues. CDR1 LNHDA and CDR2 SQIVND come from the germline V gene (reference sequence). The CDR3 region has the DNA TGTGCCAGTAGTGGCCGACAGGGGATGTACGAGCAGTACTTC. Amino acids: CASSGRQGMYEQYF.